This TCR beta chain was profiled in a study of blood T cell repertoires in COVID-19. At the level of the study: Collection of acute and convalescent COVID-19 samples took place in the United States, Italy and Spain.

Only in-frame clones appear in the TCRdb table, and some are missing; sequencing was by immunoSEQ multiplex PCR. Of roughly 97,000 clones listed, roughly four fifths were seen once; the top ten hold about 10%. The V end was cut by 1 base, the J end by 7 bases, with 14 bases between. The CDR3 sequence is 15 residues long. The germline CDR1 and CDR2 sequences are SGHAT and FQNNGV. The sequenced sample consisted of peripheral blood. V is TRBV11-2 and J is TRBJ2-1; weak D call: TRBD1 (6 bases). This receptor was obtained from a man aged 65 to 79 with acute or convalescent COVID-19. The chain's CDR3 is CASSLVPGQGNEQFF. DNA for the CDR3: TGTGCCAGCAGCTTAGTGCCCGGGCAGGGGAATGAGCAGTTCTTC.